The entry below describes one TCR beta chain. The antigen is unknown. Using immunoSEQ multiplex PCR, the repertoire was profiled, and TCRdb retains in-frame clones only, with some absent. The sample holds about 100,000 clones, over 75% seen once. This record belongs to a study of T cell responses to AZD1222 COVID-19 vaccine. Study as a whole: The analysis combined second doses at about 4 or about 12 weeks.

Findings of the study overall: Unmutated variant regions are reportedly targeted by nearly half of spike-specific TCRs. Seropositivity was recorded at baseline in only 6 or 7 AZD1222 recipients. Donor demographics were predominantly white British with a female majority; clonal diversity may be underestimated.

Germline values: CDR1 SGHTS, CDR2 YDEGEE. The V and J ends lost 0 bases and 0 bases respectively, with 1 base between them. The CDR3 is made up of 13 amino acids. The source is an adult in good health. The chain recombines TRBV5-8 with TRBJ2-1; D unresolved. The source was peripheral blood, collected on day 0 of AZD1222 vaccination. Here the CDR3 reads CASSLASYNEQFF. CDR3 DNA sequence: TGTGCCAGCAGCTTGGCCTCCTACAATGAGCAGTTCTTC.